What follows is one T cell receptor beta chain and its context. This specimen belongs to a study of blood T cell repertoires in COVID-19. TCRdb's copy holds only in-frame clones and misses some; the assay was immunoSEQ multiplex PCR. The sample contains approximately 470,000 clones, 80% to 90% of which appear only once. This CDR3 spans 15 amino acids. Germline lookup yields CDR1 ENHRY and CDR2 SYGVKD. V shed 2 bases and J shed 4 bases, with 12 bases lying between them. V and J are TRBV10-3 and TRBJ1-3; D ambiguous. This TCR came from a human donor in a cohort sampled during active COVID-19. The sequenced sample consisted of peripheral blood. The CDR3: CAISEGREAGNTIYF. The CDR3 DNA reads TGTGCCATCAGTGAGGGAAGGGAGGCAGGAAACACCATATATTTT.